The 15 T cell receptor beta chains reported below all come from one sample, sequenced in a study of cytomegalovirus exposure and HLA in healthy donors (dated by TCRdb to between 2016 and 2019). Library construction relied on the immunoSEQ multiplex PCR assay. For the multiplex PCR, a mixture combining 60 forward primers for TCR Vbeta segments and 13 reverse primers for TCR Jbeta segments was used. Not all clones reach the TCRdb copy of this immuneACCESS table, which keeps in-frame sequences only. Checked studies attribute under half of the gap to unresolved V genes and leave the rest unexplained. The sample contains tens of thousands of clones, approximately 78% of them found a single time. The leading ten clones occupy 1.9% of the sample. The sample consisted of PBMCs. These receptors were collected from a man in his late teens or twenties in good health and CMV-seronegative.

This sequence joins TRBV28 and TRBJ2-7, with no clear D. CDR1 is MDHEN, CDR2 SYDVKM, per germline. Trimming cost V 3 bases and J 1 base, with 4 bases left between them. The CDR3 runs 12 residues. Here the CDR3 DNA reads TGTGCCAGCAGTTTTGCGTCCTACGAGCAGTACTTC. Amino acid sequence: CASSFASYEQYF.

This rearrangement joins TRBV28 to TRBJ1-5; D ambiguous. The CDR3 totals 12 residues. The ends were cut back, 4 bases at V and 6 bases at J, with 7 bases in the middle. CDR1 and CDR2 from the germline V gene are MDHEN and SYDVKM. Here the CDR3 DNA reads TGTGCCAGCAGTTCGGGTGGTCAGCCCCAGCATTTT. Encoded protein: CASSSGGQPQHF.

The CDR3 nucleotides read TGTGCCAGCAGGCTGACAGGTGCCAATTCACCCCTCCACTTT. Amino acids: CASRLTGANSPLHF. The V call is TRBV6-5, the J call TRBJ1-6; D may be TRBD1 (6 bases). V gave up 6 bases and J gave up 7 bases, with 13 bases separating them. The V gene's germline CDR1 is MNHEY and CDR2 SVGAGI. The CDR3 consists of 14 residues.

V gene TRBV18 combines with J gene TRBJ1-5, with D possibly TRBD1 on 5 matching bases. CDR1 and CDR2 (germline): KGHSH, LQKENI. This CDR3 has 17 residues. Trimming left V 5 bases short and J 4 bases short, with 21 bases between. The CDR3 is CASSSGLGNLANQPQHF. CDR3 coding DNA: TGTGCCAGCTCATCGGGACTGGGGAATTTGGCAAATCAGCCCCAGCATTTT.

This sequence joins TRBV7-8 and TRBJ2-7, with TRBD1 matching 10 bases. From germline, CDR1 is SGHVS and CDR2 FQNEAQ. Losses at the gene ends were 5 bases for V and 5 bases for J; bases not matched to a gene: 6. This CDR3 has 14 residues. The CDR3 nucleotides are TGTGCCAGCAGCCTGCGGGACAGGGGACACGAGCAGTACTTC. Amino acid sequence: CASSLRDRGHEQYF.

The V gene is TRBV6-6, the J gene TRBJ2-7; no definite D call. The V end lost 5 bases, the J end lost 5 bases, and 13 bases lay between the germline ends. The CDR3 runs to 13 residues. The germline V gene encodes CDR1 MNHNY and CDR2 SVGAGI (reference sequence). The CDR3 nucleotides are TGTGCCAGCAGTACCGGGTTCCCAGACGAGCAGTACTTC. It translates to CASSTGFPDEQYF.

The table lists this clone with a few counts. J is TRBJ2-1 and V is TRBV7-3, with a tentative D call TRBD1 (5 bases). The ends were cut back, 1 base at V and 7 bases at J, with 11 bases in the middle. The CDR3 runs 14 residues. The germline V gene has CDR1 SGHTA and CDR2 FQGTGA. The CDR3 here is CASSLSRDTNEQFF. In DNA, the CDR3 is TGTGCCAGCAGCTTAAGCAGGGATACGAATGAGCAGTTCTTC.

The rearrangement links TRBV19 to TRBJ1-1; TRBD1 matches 7 bases. The CDR3 is 14 residues long. V shed 6 bases and J 2 bases; nucleotides not matched to a gene: 6. CDR1 and CDR2 from the germline V gene are LNHDA and SQIVND (reference sequence). CDR3 in amino acids: CASRRGTDNTEAFF. DNA of the CDR3: TGTGCCAGTAGACGCGGGACAGACAACACTGAAGCTTTCTTT.

V usage is TRBV7-9 and J usage is TRBJ1-2; 7 nucleotides line up with TRBD1. V gave up 1 base and J gave up 1 base; unmatched junction bases: 3. The V gene's germline CDR1 is SEHNR and CDR2 FQNEAQ (reference sequence). This CDR3 has 15 amino acids. CDR3: CASSLVQGNNYGYTF. The CDR3 coding sequence is TGTGCCAGCAGCTTAGTACAGGGGAATAACTATGGCTACACCTTC.

V gene TRBV5-6 combines with J gene TRBJ1-1, with 11 nucleotides matching TRBD1. Germline V gene data show CDR1 as SGHDT and CDR2 as YYEEEE. Trimming cost V 3 bases and J 3 bases; bases outside gene matches: 4. CDR3 length equals 15 residues. The CDR3 bases are TGTGCCAGCAGCTCTGGACAGGGGGCACACACTGAAGCTTTCTTT. Protein product: CASSSGQGAHTEAFF.

V is TRBV4-2 and J is TRBJ2-5, with D maybe TRBD1 (6 bases). V was cut by 1 base and J by 9 bases, with 12 bases left in between. The CDR3 is 13 amino acids. From germline, CDR1 is LGHNA and CDR2 YNFKEQ. The CDR3: CASSQGGHPAQYF. The CDR3 DNA reads TGTGCCAGCAGCCAAGGGGGACACCCTGCCCAGTACTTC.

This clone has just a few counts. V gene TRBV11-3 combines with J gene TRBJ2-3, with TRBD2 matching over 12 bases. V was clipped by 2 bases and J by 5 bases; unmatched bases: 5. CDR1 and CDR2 from the germline V gene are SGHNT and YENEEA. The CDR3 extends over 16 amino acids. CDR3 protein: CASSLRLAGVVDTQYF. CDR3 bases: TGTGCCAGCAGCTTAAGACTAGCGGGAGTCGTAGATACGCAGTATTTT.

The chain employs TRBV18 and TRBJ1-1; no clear D gene. The V gene lost 5 bases and the J gene lost 2 bases, with 9 bases spanning the gap. Germline-derived CDR1 and CDR2 are KGHSH and LQKENI. The CDR3 loop spans 13 amino acids. The CDR3 bases are TGTGCCAGCTCATGGCAGGATAACACTGAAGCTTTCTTT. Residues: CASSWQDNTEAFF.

This chain connects TRBV4-3 to TRBJ1-6, with unresolved D. The length of the CDR3 is 13 residues. The ends were cut back, 1 base at V and 8 bases at J, with 6 bases in the middle. CDR1 LGHNA and CDR2 YSLEER come from the germline V gene. The CDR3 coding sequence is TGCGCCAGCAGCCAAGCGCAGGATTCACCCCTCCACTTT. Translation gives CASSQAQDSPLHF.

The chain employs TRBV30 and TRBJ2-1; the match to TRBD2 covers 14 bases. Looked up from germline, CDR1 is GTSNPN and CDR2 is SVGIG (reference sequence). CDR3 length equals 13 residues. J gave up 8 bases and V 7 bases, and 4 bases lay outside the gene matches. The DNA for the CDR3 is TGTGCCTTAGAGGGACTAGCGGGGGATGAGCAGTTCTTC. It specifies CALEGLAGDEQFF.